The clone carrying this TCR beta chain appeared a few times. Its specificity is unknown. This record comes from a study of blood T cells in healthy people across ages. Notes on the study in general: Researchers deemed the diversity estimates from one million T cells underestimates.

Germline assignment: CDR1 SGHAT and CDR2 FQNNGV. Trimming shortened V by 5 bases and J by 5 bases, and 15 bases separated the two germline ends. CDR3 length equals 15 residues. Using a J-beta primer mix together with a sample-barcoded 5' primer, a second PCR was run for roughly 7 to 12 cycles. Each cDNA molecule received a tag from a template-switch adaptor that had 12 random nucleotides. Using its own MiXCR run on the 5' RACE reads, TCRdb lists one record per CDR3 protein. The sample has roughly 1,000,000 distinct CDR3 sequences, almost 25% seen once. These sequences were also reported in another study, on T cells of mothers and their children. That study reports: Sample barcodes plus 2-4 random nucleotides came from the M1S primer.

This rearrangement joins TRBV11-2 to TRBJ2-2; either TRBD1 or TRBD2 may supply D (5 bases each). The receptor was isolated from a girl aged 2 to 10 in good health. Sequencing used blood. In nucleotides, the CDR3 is TGTGCCAGCAGCGTCGACGGGGCGCGGACCGGGGAGCTGTTTTTT. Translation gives CASSVDGARTGELFF.